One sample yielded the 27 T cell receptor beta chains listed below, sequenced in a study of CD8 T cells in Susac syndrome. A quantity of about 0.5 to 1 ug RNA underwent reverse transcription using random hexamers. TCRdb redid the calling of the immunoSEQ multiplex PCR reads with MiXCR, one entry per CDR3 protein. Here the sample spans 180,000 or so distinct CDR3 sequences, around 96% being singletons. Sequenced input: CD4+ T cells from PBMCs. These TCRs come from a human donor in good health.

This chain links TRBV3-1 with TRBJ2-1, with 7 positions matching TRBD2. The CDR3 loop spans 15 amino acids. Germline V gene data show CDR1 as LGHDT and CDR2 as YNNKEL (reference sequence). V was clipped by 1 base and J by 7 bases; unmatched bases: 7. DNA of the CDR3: TGTGCCAGCAGCCAAGGTTATCACGGGAGGAATGAGCAGTTCTTC. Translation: CASSQGYHGRNEQFF.

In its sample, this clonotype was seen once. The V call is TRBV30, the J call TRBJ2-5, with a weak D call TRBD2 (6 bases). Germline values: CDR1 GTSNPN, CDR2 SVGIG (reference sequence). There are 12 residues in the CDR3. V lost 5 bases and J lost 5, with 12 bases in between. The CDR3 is CAWLGGSETQYF. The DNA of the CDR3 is TGTGCCTGGCTGGGGGGTTCGGAGACCCAGTACTTC.

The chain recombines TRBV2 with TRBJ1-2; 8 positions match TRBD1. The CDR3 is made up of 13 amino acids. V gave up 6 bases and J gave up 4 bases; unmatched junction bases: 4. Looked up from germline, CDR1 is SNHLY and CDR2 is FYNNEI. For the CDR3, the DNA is TGTGCCAGCAGGACCGGGACAGGCTATGGCTACACCTTC. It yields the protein CASRTGTGYGYTF. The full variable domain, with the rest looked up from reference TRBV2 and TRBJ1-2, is EPEVTQTPSHQVTQMGQEVILRCVPISNHLYFYWYRQILGQKVEFLVSFYNNEISEKSEIFDDQFSVERPDGSNFTLKIRSTKLEDSAMYFCASRTGTGYGYTFGSGTRLTVV.

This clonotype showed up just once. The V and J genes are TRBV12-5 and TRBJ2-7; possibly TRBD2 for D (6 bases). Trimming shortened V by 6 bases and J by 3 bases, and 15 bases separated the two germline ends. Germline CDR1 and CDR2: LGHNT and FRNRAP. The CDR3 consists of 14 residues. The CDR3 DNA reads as TGTGCTAGTGGCTATACTCGGGAGCTCTACGAGCAGTACTTC. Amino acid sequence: CASGYTRELYEQYF.

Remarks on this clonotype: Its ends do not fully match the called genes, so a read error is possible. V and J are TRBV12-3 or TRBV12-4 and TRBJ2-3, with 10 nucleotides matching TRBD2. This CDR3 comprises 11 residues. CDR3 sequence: CASRLAGGQYF. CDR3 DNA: TGTGCCAGCAGGTTAGCGGGAGGGCAGTATTTT.

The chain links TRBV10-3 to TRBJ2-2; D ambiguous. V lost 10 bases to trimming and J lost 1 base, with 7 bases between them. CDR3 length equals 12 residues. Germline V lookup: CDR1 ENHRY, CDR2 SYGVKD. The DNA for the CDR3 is TGTGCCACTGCATTGAACACCGGGGAGCTGTTTTTT. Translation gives CATALNTGELFF.

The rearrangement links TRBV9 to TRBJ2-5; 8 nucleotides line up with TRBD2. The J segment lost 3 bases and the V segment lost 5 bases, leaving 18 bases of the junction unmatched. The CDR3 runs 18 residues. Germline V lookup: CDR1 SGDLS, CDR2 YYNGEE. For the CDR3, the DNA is TGTGCCAGCAGTCGTGGAGTGGCTAGCGGGTCGAGGGAAGAGACCCAGTACTTC. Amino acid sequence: CASSRGVASGSREETQYF.

Here the CDR3 DNA reads TGTGCCAGCTCACGACAGAATAGCAATCAGCCCCAGCATTTT. Protein sequence: CASSRQNSNQPQHF. The chain carries TRBV18 and TRBJ1-5, with D possibly being TRBD1 (5 bases). Germline V gene lookup returns CDR1 KGHSH and CDR2 LQKENI. This CDR3 has 14 residues. Trimming took 4 bases from V and 0 from J, leaving 7 bases between them.

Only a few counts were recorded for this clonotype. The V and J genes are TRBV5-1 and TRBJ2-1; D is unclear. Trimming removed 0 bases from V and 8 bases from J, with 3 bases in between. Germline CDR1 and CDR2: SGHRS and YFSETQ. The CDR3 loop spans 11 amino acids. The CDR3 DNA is TGCGCCAGCAGCTTGGCCTATGAGCAGTTCTTC. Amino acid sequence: CASSLAYEQFF.

Here the CDR3 reads CAWSSIIPPLHF. CDR3 nucleotides: TGTGCCTGGAGTTCTATAATTCCACCCCTCCACTTT. The chain links TRBV30 to TRBJ1-6; D remains unclear. The CDR3 is 12 residues long. CDR1 is GTSNPN and CDR2 is SVGIG in the germline V gene (reference sequence). V was cut by 2 bases and J by 11 bases, with 10 bases left in between.

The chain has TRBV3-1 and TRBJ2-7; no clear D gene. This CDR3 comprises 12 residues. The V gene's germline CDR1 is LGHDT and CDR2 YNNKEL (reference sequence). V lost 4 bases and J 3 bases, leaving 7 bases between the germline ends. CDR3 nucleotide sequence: TGTGCCAGCAGCCTATACCACTACGAGCAGTACTTC. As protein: CASSLYHYEQYF.

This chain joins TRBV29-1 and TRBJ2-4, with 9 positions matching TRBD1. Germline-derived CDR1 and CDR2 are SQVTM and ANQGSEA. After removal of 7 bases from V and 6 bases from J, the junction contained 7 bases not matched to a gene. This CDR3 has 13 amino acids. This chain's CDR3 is CSGLTGGGNIQYF. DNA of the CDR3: TGCAGCGGCCTGACAGGGGGGGGAAACATTCAGTACTTC.

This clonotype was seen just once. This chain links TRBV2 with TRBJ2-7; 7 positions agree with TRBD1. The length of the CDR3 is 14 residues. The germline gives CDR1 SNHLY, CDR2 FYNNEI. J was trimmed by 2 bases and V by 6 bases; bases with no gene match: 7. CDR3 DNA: TGTGCCAGCAGGCCGGACAGGACGACCTACGAGCAGTACTTC. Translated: CASRPDRTTYEQYF.

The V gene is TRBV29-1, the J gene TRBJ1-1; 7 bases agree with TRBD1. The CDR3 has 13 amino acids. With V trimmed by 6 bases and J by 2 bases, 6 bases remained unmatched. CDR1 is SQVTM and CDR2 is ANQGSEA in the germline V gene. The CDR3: CSVPTGLNTEAFF. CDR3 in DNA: TGCAGCGTACCGACAGGGCTCAACACTGAAGCTTTCTTT.

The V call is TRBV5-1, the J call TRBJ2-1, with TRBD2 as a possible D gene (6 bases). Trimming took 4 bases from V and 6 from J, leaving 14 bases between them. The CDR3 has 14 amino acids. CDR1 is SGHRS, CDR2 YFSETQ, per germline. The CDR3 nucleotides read TGCGCCAGCAGCGGGAGCGGGTCTCGCAATGAGCAGTTCTTC. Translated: CASSGSGSRNEQFF. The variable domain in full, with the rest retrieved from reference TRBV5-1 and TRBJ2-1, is KAGVTQTPRYLIKTRGQQVTLSCSPISGHRSVSWYQQTPGQGLQFLFEYFSETQRNKGNFPGRFSGRQFSNSRSEMNVSTLELGDSALYLCASSGSGSRNEQFFGPGTRLTVL.

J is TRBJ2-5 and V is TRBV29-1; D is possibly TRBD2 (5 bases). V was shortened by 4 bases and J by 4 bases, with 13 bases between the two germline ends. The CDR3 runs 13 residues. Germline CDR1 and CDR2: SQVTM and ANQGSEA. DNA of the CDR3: TGCAGCGTTGCGGGGAAATTGACAGAGACCCAGTACTTC. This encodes CSVAGKLTETQYF.

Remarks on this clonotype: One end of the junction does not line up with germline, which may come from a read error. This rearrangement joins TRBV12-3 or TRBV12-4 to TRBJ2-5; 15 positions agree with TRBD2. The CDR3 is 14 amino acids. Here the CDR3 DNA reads TGTGCCAGCAGTCCCGGGACTAGCGGGGGGCGCGGGGACTTC. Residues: CASSPGTSGGRGDF.

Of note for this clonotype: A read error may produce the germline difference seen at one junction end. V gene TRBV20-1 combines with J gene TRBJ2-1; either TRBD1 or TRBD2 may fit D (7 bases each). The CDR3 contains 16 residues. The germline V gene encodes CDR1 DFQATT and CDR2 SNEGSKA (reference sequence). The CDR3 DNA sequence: TGCAGTGCCAGAGGATCCCAGGGGGGGACCTACAATGAGCAGTTCTTC. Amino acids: CSARGSQGGTYNEQFF.

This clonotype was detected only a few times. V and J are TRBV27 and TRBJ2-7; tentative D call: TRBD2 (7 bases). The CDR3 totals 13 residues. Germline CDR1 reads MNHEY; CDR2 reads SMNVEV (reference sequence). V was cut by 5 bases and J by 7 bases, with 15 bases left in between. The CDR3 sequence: CASSPRRGGEQYF. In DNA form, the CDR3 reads TGTGCCAGCAGTCCGCGAAGGGGGGGTGAGCAGTACTTC.

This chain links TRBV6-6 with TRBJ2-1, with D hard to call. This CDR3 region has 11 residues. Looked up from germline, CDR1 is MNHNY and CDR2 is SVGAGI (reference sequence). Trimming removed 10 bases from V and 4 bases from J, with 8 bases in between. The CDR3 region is CATGVYNEQFF. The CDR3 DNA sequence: TGTGCCACCGGAGTGTACAATGAGCAGTTCTTC.

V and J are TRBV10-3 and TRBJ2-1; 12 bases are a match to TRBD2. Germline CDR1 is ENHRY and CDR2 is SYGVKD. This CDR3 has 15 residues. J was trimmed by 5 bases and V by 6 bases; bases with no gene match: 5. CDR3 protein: CAIRTSGGENNEQFF. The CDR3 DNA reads TGTGCCATCAGGACTAGCGGGGGAGAGAACAATGAGCAGTTCTTC.

CDR3 in amino acids: CASSRWEGETQYF. CDR3 sequence (DNA): TGTGCCAGCAGCCGTTGGGAAGGGGAGACCCAGTACTTC. The V and J genes are TRBV3-1 and TRBJ2-5; D uncertain. V was shortened by 4 bases and J by 5 bases, with 11 bases between the two germline ends. The CDR3 contains 13 residues. Germline values: CDR1 LGHDT, CDR2 YNNKEL (reference sequence).

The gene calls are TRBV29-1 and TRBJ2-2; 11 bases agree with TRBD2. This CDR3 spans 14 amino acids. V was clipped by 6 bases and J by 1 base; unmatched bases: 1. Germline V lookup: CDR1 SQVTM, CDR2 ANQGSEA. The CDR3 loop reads CSVGTSGNTGELFF. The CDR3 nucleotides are TGCAGCGTCGGGACTAGCGGGAACACCGGGGAGCTGTTTTTT.

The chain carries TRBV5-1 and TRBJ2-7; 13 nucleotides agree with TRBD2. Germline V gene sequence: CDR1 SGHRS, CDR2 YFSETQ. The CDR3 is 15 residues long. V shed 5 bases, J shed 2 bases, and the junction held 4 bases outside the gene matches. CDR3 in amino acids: CASSPTSGGPYEQYF. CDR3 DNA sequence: TGCGCCAGCAGTCCGACTAGCGGGGGGCCCTACGAGCAGTACTTC.

DNA of the CDR3: TGTGCCAGCAGCTCCACCCGGCGGGCCTCACCGGAGCAGTTCTTC. As protein: CASSSTRRASPEQFF. The chain uses TRBV7-2 and TRBJ2-1, with D maybe TRBD2 (5 bases). The CDR3 is 15 amino acids. Trimming took off 4 bases at V and 10 bases at J, with 20 bases between the two ends. Per germline, CDR1 SGHTA and CDR2 FQGNSA. Together with reference TRBV7-2 and TRBJ2-1, the CDR3 gives the full variable domain: GAGVSQSPSNKVTEKGKDVELRCDPISGHTALYWYRQSLGQGLEFLIYFQGNSAPDKSGLPSDRFSAERTGGSVSTLTIQRTQQEDSAVYLCASSSTRRASPEQFFGPGTRLTVL.

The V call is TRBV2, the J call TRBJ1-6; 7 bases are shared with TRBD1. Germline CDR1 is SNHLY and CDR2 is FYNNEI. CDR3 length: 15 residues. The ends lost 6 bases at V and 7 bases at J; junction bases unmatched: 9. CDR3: CASSGDQGVNSPLHF. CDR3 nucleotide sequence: TGTGCCAGCAGCGGGGACCAGGGGGTAAATTCACCCCTCCACTTT.

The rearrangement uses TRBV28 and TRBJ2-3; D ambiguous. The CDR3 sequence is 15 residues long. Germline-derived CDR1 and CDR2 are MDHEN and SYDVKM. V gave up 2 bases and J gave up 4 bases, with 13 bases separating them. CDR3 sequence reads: CASSLNTLGPDTQYF. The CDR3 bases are TGTGCCAGCAGTTTAAACACGTTAGGACCAGATACGCAGTATTTT.